A selection of T cell receptor beta chains follows, all from one sample in a study of shared clonotypes between healthy human individuals. Assay used: immunoSEQ multiplex PCR; TCRdb lists only in-frame clones, some missing. The sample holds 2,500,000 or so clones, roughly 93% seen once. Sequenced sample: naive CD4+ T cells from PBMCs. These receptors were taken from a man between 18 and 35 years old in good health. Some clones in this sample may be carry-over from other donors' samples. Each CDR3 is given with its conserved first and last residue. Each record gives: J gene, V gene, CDR3 length, CDR3 protein.

j_gene: TRBJ2-5; v_gene: TRBV7-7; len: 15; CDR3aa: CASSPRQGAGETQYF
j_gene: TRBJ2-1; v_gene: TRBV4-3; len: 17; CDR3aa: CASSPGTSGVSYNEQFF
j_gene: TRBJ1-1; v_gene: TRBV11-1; len: 15; CDR3aa: CASSPRVDRDTEAFF
j_gene: TRBJ2-3; v_gene: TRBV5-5; len: 12; CDR3aa: CASSPAADTQYF
j_gene: TRBJ2-1; v_gene: TRBV18; len: 16; CDR3aa: CASSRQGARSYNEQFF
j_gene: TRBJ2-7; v_gene: TRBV7-9; len: 18; CDR3aa: CASSLIPRSGGPSYEQYF
j_gene: TRBJ2-7; v_gene: TRBV5-1; len: 15; CDR3aa: CASSLLAGLDYEQYF
j_gene: TRBJ2-2; v_gene: TRBV9; len: 14; CDR3aa: CASSVGGAPGELFF
j_gene: TRBJ2-7; v_gene: TRBV6-5; len: 14; CDR3aa: CASSYQRGHGEQYF
j_gene: TRBJ1-1; v_gene: TRBV18; len: 14; CDR3aa: CASSTAGGRTEAFF
j_gene: .; v_gene: TRBV2; len: 12; CDR3aa: CASSGDNYEQYF
j_gene: TRBJ1-3; v_gene: TRBV28; len: 17; CDR3aa: CASSPQGHRYSGNTIYF
j_gene: TRBJ1-2; v_gene: TRBV18; len: 15; CDR3aa: CASSPRVGDSGIYTF
j_gene: TRBJ1-2; v_gene: TRBV27; len: 13; CDR3aa: CASSLGPSYGYTF
j_gene: TRBJ2-2; v_gene: TRBV19; len: 14; CDR3aa: CASSFLTGTGELFF
j_gene: TRBJ2-7; v_gene: TRBV7-9; len: 14; CDR3aa: CAIPSVGVSYEQYF
j_gene: TRBJ1-5; v_gene: TRBV10-2; len: 15; CDR3aa: CASSEGNGSNQPQHF
j_gene: TRBJ2-3; v_gene: TRBV4-1; len: 15; CDR3aa: CASSQVLANTDTQYF
j_gene: TRBJ2-3; v_gene: TRBV9; len: 15; CDR3aa: CASSVRAGGPDTQYF
j_gene: TRBJ2-7; v_gene: TRBV28; len: 12; CDR3aa: CASGTGVYEQYF
j_gene: TRBJ2-5; v_gene: TRBV13; len: 18; CDR3aa: CASSTRLGLAGGGETQYF
j_gene: TRBJ2-1; v_gene: TRBV18; len: 14; CDR3aa: CASSITGLDNEQFF
j_gene: TRBJ2-7; v_gene: TRBV7-2; len: 15; CDR3aa: CASSLVGGSSYEQYF
j_gene: TRBJ2-1; v_gene: TRBV7-3; len: 14; CDR3aa: CASSSSSGSDEQFF
j_gene: TRBJ2-2; v_gene: TRBV11-3; len: 14; CDR3aa: CASSLGLVSGELFF
j_gene: TRBJ2-7; v_gene: TRBV10-3; len: 14; CDR3aa: CAIRGDRGVYEQYF
j_gene: TRBJ2-7; v_gene: TRBV5-4; len: 15; CDR3aa: CASSFWTSGNYEQYF
j_gene: TRBJ2-1; v_gene: TRBV4-1; len: 12; CDR3aa: CASSRPLGEQFF
j_gene: TRBJ2-3; v_gene: TRBV7-2; len: 20; CDR3aa: CASSSAVTSGISGFTDTQYF
j_gene: TRBJ2-1; v_gene: TRBV2; len: 14; CDR3aa: CASTWTSGRSEQFF
j_gene: TRBJ1-5; v_gene: TRBV6-1; len: 14; CDR3aa: CASRTGGSNQPQHF
j_gene: TRBJ1-2; v_gene: TRBV6-5; len: 15; CDR3aa: CASSALTDSNYGYTF
j_gene: TRBJ2-7; v_gene: TRBV6-5; len: 15; CDR3aa: CASRPGQRGWYEQYF
j_gene: TRBJ1-5; v_gene: TRBV5-6; len: 13; CDR3aa: CASSFERDQPQHF
j_gene: TRBJ1-1; v_gene: TRBV2; len: 13; CDR3aa: CASIRSANTEAFF